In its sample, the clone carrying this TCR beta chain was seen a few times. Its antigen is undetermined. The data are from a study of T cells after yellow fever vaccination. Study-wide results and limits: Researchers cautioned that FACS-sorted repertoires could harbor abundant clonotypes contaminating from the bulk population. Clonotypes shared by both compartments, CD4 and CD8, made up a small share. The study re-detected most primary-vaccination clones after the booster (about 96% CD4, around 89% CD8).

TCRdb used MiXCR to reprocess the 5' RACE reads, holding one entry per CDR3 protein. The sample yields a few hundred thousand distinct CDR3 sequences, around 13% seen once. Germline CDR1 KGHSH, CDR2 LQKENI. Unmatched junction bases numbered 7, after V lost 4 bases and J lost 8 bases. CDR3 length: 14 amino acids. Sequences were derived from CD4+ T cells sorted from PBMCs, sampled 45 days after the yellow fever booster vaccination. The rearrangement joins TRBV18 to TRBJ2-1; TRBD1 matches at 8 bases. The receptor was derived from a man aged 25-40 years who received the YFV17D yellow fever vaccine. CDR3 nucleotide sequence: TGTGCCAGCTCACTACAGACAGGGGCCGATGAGCAGTTCTTC. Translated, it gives CASSLQTGADEQFF.